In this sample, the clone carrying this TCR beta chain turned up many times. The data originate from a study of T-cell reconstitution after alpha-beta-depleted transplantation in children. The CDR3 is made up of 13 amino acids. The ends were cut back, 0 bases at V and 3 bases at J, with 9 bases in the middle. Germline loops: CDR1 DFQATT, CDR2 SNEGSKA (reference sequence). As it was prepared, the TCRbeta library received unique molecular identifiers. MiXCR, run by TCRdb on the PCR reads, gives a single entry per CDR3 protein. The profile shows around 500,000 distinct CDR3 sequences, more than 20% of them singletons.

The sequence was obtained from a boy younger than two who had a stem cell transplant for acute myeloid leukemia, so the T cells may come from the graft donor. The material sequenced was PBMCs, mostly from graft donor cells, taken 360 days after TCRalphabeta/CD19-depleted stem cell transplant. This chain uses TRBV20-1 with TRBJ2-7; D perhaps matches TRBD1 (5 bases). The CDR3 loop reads CSARDTGLYEQYF. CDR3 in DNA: TGCAGTGCTAGAGACACAGGCCTCTACGAGCAGTACTTC.